These T cell receptor beta chains were read from a single sample in a study of chemoradiotherapy in HPV16-positive cancers. Only in-frame clones appear in the TCRdb table, and some are missing; sequencing was by immunoSEQ multiplex PCR. The sample holds tens of thousands of clones, around 80% seen once. Sequences were derived from blood, sampled from a patient who underwent chemoradiotherapy. Every receptor here comes from a human donor with HPV-associated anogenital cancer. Each CDR3 is given with its conserved first and last residue. Fields, in order: J gene, V gene, clone size, D gene, CDR3 DNA, CDR3 protein. A D gene is named only where the DNA matches it firmly. The listing skips clone size in some rows; elsewhere it reads once, few, many or a size class.

J: TRBJ1-1
V: TRBV5-1
size: once
D: TRBD1
DNA: TGCGCCAGCAGCTTGGGCTTGGACAGGGCTGAAGCTTTCTTT
CDR3: CASSLGLDRAEAFF

J: TRBJ2-1
V: TRBV10-2
size: .
D: TRBD1
DNA: TGCGCCAGCAGGGTAAACAGGGGGGCCTACAATGAGCAGTTCTTC
CDR3: CASRVNRGAYNEQFF

J: TRBJ2-1
V: TRBV9
size: .
D: TRBD2
DNA: TGTGCCAGCAGCGTAGATTCCCCTAGCGGGGGGCAAAGGGAGCAGTTCTTC
CDR3: CASSVDSPSGGQREQFF

J: TRBJ1-5
V: TRBV27
size: .
D: TRBD1
DNA: TGTGCCAGCAGTACAGGGGCTAGCAATCAGCCCCAGCATTTT
CDR3: CASSTGASNQPQHF

J: TRBJ2-3
V: TRBV7-2
size: .
D: .
DNA: TGTGCCAGCAGCTTAGCTGCAGGGGTCACAGATACGCAGTATTTT
CDR3: CASSLAAGVTDTQYF

J: TRBJ1-3
V: TRBV5-1
size: .
D: .
DNA: TGCGCCAGCAGCTTGGCCGAAAACTCTGGAAACACCATATATTTT
CDR3: CASSLAENSGNTIYF

J: TRBJ1-2
V: TRBV4-3
size: .
D: TRBD1
DNA: TGCGCCAGCAGCCAAGATCGGACAGGACCCTACTATGGCTACACCTTC
CDR3: CASSQDRTGPYYGYTF

J: TRBJ2-7
V: TRBV7-9
size: .
D: .
DNA: TGTGCCAGCAGCTTAACCCAGGGGCGGGAGCAGTACTTC
CDR3: CASSLTQGREQYF

J: TRBJ1-3
V: TRBV7-6
size: .
D: .
DNA: TGTGCCAGCAGTTCCGAGGGGTCTGGAGACACCATATATTTT
CDR3: CASSSEGSGDTIYF

J: TRBJ1-3
V: TRBV19
size: .
D: TRBD1
DNA: TGTGCCAGTAGTTCGGGACAGTTCTCTGGAAACACCATATATTTT
CDR3: CASSSGQFSGNTIYF

J: TRBJ2-5
V: TRBV18
size: once
D: TRBD2
DNA: TGTGCCAGCTCACCGGCTAGCGGGGGGCAAGAGACCCAGTACTTC
CDR3: CASSPASGGQETQYF

J: TRBJ2-1
V: TRBV18
size: .
D: .
DNA: TGTGCCAGCTCGTCCTTGTGGCGTTTCAGCGGCGTTCGGGGAAAATACAATGAGCAGTTCTTC
CDR3: CASSSLWRFSGVRGKYNEQFF

J: TRBJ1-1
V: TRBV13
size: .
D: .
DNA: TGTGCCAGCAGCTTAAGAGGCCTGGGGAGCACTGAAGCTTTCTTT
CDR3: CASSLRGLGSTEAFF

J: TRBJ1-1
V: TRBV7-2
size: .
D: .
DNA: TGTGCCAGCAGCTTAGGAGGGTGGGGGCAAACTGAAGCTTTCTTT
CDR3: CASSLGGWGQTEAFF

J: TRBJ1-2
V: TRBV19
size: .
D: .
DNA: TGTGCCAGTAGTAACCGGGACCGTAGCTACACCTTC
CDR3: CASSNRDRSYTF

J: TRBJ1-6
V: TRBV19
size: .
D: TRBD1
DNA: TGTGCCAGCAACACGGGGGGACAGGGGAATTCACCCCTCCACTTT
CDR3: CASNTGGQGNSPLHF

J: TRBJ1-1
V: TRBV7-3
size: .
D: .
DNA: TGTGCCAGCAGCTTCTTACAAGGGGACAACGGGGGGAGTACTGAAGCTTTCTTT
CDR3: CASSFLQGDNGGSTEAFF

J: TRBJ1-2
V: TRBV19
size: .
D: .
DNA: TGTGCCAGTAGTATTGGCACCCGCCTGGACGGCTACACCTTC
CDR3: CASSIGTRLDGYTF

J: TRBJ2-3
V: TRBV5-1
size: .
D: .
DNA: TGCGCCAGCAGCTTGGCCTTGTCGGGTTCTATAGATACGCAGTATTTT
CDR3: CASSLALSGSIDTQYF

J: TRBJ1-1
V: TRBV9
size: .
D: TRBD1
DNA: TGTGCCAGCAGCACCCAGGGGACAGGAATCACTGAAGCTTTCTTT
CDR3: CASSTQGTGITEAFF

J: TRBJ2-2
V: TRBV10-2
size: .
D: TRBD2
DNA: TGCGCCAGCACCGTACTAGCGGGGGGGCCAACCGGGGAGCTGTTTTTT
CDR3: CASTVLAGGPTGELFF

J: TRBJ1-6
V: TRBV5-1
size: .
D: .
DNA: TGCGCCAGCAGCCAAACGCCTGGGAATTCACCCCTCCACTTT
CDR3: CASSQTPGNSPLHF

J: TRBJ2-1
V: TRBV9
size: few
D: TRBD1
DNA: TGTGCCAACTACGACAGGGCCAATGAGCAGTTCTTC
CDR3: CANYDRANEQFF

J: TRBJ1-2
V: TRBV9
size: .
D: .
DNA: TGTGCCAGCAGCGTAGATTCAGGTTTCTATGGCTACACCTTC
CDR3: CASSVDSGFYGYTF